This T cell receptor beta chain was captured by sequencing in a study of T cell changes during pregnancy in multiple sclerosis. Data came from immunoSEQ multiplex PCR; TCRdb stores just in-frame clones and leaves some out. The table has about 110,000 clones, about nine tenths seen once. This CDR3 has 15 amino acids. Per the germline V gene, CDR1 is ENHRY and CDR2 is SYGVKD. Trimming took 4 bases from V and 6 from J, leaving 18 bases between them. This TCR came from a female donor in good health, enrolled as a control in a pregnancy study. The gene calls are TRBV10-3 and TRBJ1-2; D possibly corresponds to TRBD1 (5 bases). The sequences come from peripheral blood, collected in the third trimester of pregnancy. Here the CDR3 DNA reads TGTGCCATCAGTGGGGGACTAATCCGGGTGGATGGCTACACCTTC. It yields the protein CAISGGLIRVDGYTF.